Listed below are T cell receptor beta chains from one sample, sequenced in a study of radiotherapy plus CTLA-4 blockade in lung cancer. Profiled with immunoSEQ multiplex PCR; TCRdb holds only in-frame clones, not every one. The sample lists approximately 40,000 clones; 55% to 75% were seen once. The sequencing here drew on peripheral blood, taken from a patient treated with radiotherapy plus ipilimumab. These receptors all come from a human donor with non-small cell lung cancer who had stable disease on radiotherapy plus ipilimumab. Each CDR3 is given with its conserved first and last residue. Each record gives: V gene, clone size, J gene, D gene, CDR3 DNA, CDR3 protein. D genes are given only for firm matches. Only part of the rows carry a size: once, few, many, or a class if the clone is expanded.

v_gene: TRBV2
abundance: NA
j_gene: TRBJ2-2
d_gene: NA
CDR3nt: TGTGCCAGCAGATACAGGAGGGACCTCGGGGAGCTGTTTTTT
CDR3aa: CASRYRRDLGELFF

v_gene: TRBV29-1
abundance: NA
j_gene: TRBJ2-7
d_gene: NA
CDR3nt: TGCAGCGTTGAATACAGGTACGAGCAGTACTTC
CDR3aa: CSVEYRYEQYF

v_gene: TRBV5-3
abundance: once
j_gene: TRBJ1-3
d_gene: NA
CDR3nt: TGTGCCAGAAGCACCGCCCCCCAGGGATACGGAAACACCATATATTTT
CDR3aa: CARSTAPQGYGNTIYF

v_gene: TRBV5-1
abundance: NA
j_gene: TRBJ1-6
d_gene: NA
CDR3nt: TGCGCCAGCAGCATTACAGGGAGAGATTCACCCCTCCACTTT
CDR3aa: CASSITGRDSPLHF

v_gene: TRBV7-9
abundance: NA
j_gene: TRBJ1-1
d_gene: NA
CDR3nt: TGTGCCAGCAGCTCTGACACCCTGAACACTGAAGCTTTCTTT
CDR3aa: CASSSDTLNTEAFF

v_gene: TRBV10-3
abundance: NA
j_gene: TRBJ2-5
d_gene: TRBD1
CDR3nt: TGTGCCATCAGCGATACAGCAGGGGGAGACGAGACCCAGTACTTC
CDR3aa: CAISDTAGGDETQYF

v_gene: TRBV27
abundance: few
j_gene: TRBJ2-6
d_gene: NA
CDR3nt: TGTGCCAGCAGTTTTGGGAGTCGACCTGCGGCCAACGTCCTGACTTTC
CDR3aa: CASSFGSRPAANVLTF

v_gene: TRBV6-1
abundance: NA
j_gene: TRBJ1-2
d_gene: NA
CDR3nt: TGTGCCAGCAGTGAGATCACAGACTATGGCTACACCTTC
CDR3aa: CASSEITDYGYTF

v_gene: TRBV18
abundance: once
j_gene: TRBJ2-7
d_gene: NA
CDR3nt: TGTGCCAGCTCACTCTATACCTACGAGCAGTACTTC
CDR3aa: CASSLYTYEQYF

v_gene: TRBV2
abundance: few
j_gene: TRBJ2-3
d_gene: NA
CDR3nt: TGTGCCAGCAGTGATTTAGCAGATACGCAGTATTTT
CDR3aa: CASSDLADTQYF

v_gene: TRBV6-4
abundance: once
j_gene: TRBJ1-2
d_gene: TRBD1
CDR3nt: TGTGCCAGCAGTGTGACAGGGGGCGCAGCTAACTATGGCTACACCTTC
CDR3aa: CASSVTGGAANYGYTF

v_gene: TRBV5-1
abundance: NA
j_gene: TRBJ1-2
d_gene: NA
CDR3nt: TGCGCCAGCAGCTTGGACGGTTCCTATGGCTACACCTTC
CDR3aa: CASSLDGSYGYTF

v_gene: TRBV5-6
abundance: few
j_gene: TRBJ1-2
d_gene: TRBD1
CDR3nt: TGTGCCAGCAGCTGGACGACAGGGGGGCCTGGCTACACCTTC
CDR3aa: CASSWTTGGPGYTF

v_gene: TRBV4-1
abundance: few
j_gene: TRBJ1-1
d_gene: TRBD1
CDR3nt: TGCGCCAGCAGCCAATTCGGGACAGGGGGCTTTTACACTGAGGCTTTCTTT
CDR3aa: CASSQFGTGGFYTEAFF

v_gene: TRBV18
abundance: NA
j_gene: TRBJ1-1
d_gene: TRBD1
CDR3nt: TGTGCCAGCTCTCCCCGGACAGGGGTCGACACTGAAGCTTTCTTT
CDR3aa: CASSPRTGVDTEAFF

v_gene: TRBV25-1
abundance: few
j_gene: TRBJ2-2
d_gene: NA
CDR3nt: TGTGCCAGCAGTGCCAGAGGGAAGCCCAACACCGGGGAGCTGTTTTTT
CDR3aa: CASSARGKPNTGELFF

v_gene: TRBV7-9
abundance: NA
j_gene: TRBJ1-2
d_gene: TRBD1
CDR3nt: TGTGCCAGCAGCGCCACAAGACAGGGGGTAAATGGCTACACCTTC
CDR3aa: CASSATRQGVNGYTF

v_gene: TRBV7-9
abundance: NA
j_gene: TRBJ2-3
d_gene: NA
CDR3nt: TGTGCCAGCAGCTTTTCAGGGGCCACAGATACGCAGTATTTT
CDR3aa: CASSFSGATDTQYF

v_gene: TRBV9
abundance: NA
j_gene: TRBJ2-2
d_gene: NA
CDR3nt: TGTGCCAGCAGTCGGAACACCGGGGAGCTGTTTTTT
CDR3aa: CASSRNTGELFF

v_gene: TRBV27
abundance: NA
j_gene: TRBJ2-2
d_gene: TRBD1
CDR3nt: TGTGCCAGCAGTCTCACGGGACAGGTGAACACCGGGGAGCTGTTTTTT
CDR3aa: CASSLTGQVNTGELFF

v_gene: TRBV19
abundance: NA
j_gene: TRBJ2-3
d_gene: NA
CDR3nt: TGTGCCACCTCCCCGAACGGGGGGCTCGCAGATACGCAGTATTTT
CDR3aa: CATSPNGGLADTQYF

v_gene: TRBV6-5
abundance: few
j_gene: TRBJ1-4
d_gene: TRBD1
CDR3nt: TGTGCCAGCAAGCCGGGACAGGCTGAAAAACTGTTTTTT
CDR3aa: CASKPGQAEKLFF

v_gene: TRBV2
abundance: NA
j_gene: TRBJ1-3
d_gene: TRBD1
CDR3nt: TGTGCCAGTAAACGACAGGGCGACTCTGGAAACACCATATATTTT
CDR3aa: CASKRQGDSGNTIYF

v_gene: TRBV7-9
abundance: NA
j_gene: TRBJ2-1
d_gene: TRBD1
CDR3nt: TGTGCCAGCAGCCTCCGACAGGGAATAGGCACAATAAATGAGCAGTTCTTC
CDR3aa: CASSLRQGIGTINEQFF

v_gene: TRBV2
abundance: NA
j_gene: TRBJ1-2
d_gene: NA
CDR3nt: TGTGCCAGCAGTGAAGGGGGGCTCGGGTATGGCTACACCTTC
CDR3aa: CASSEGGLGYGYTF

v_gene: TRBV19
abundance: NA
j_gene: TRBJ1-2
d_gene: NA
CDR3nt: TGTGCCAGTAGTGCCAGCGGGAGTCCCTATGGCTACACCTTC
CDR3aa: CASSASGSPYGYTF

v_gene: TRBV27
abundance: NA
j_gene: TRBJ1-2
d_gene: NA
CDR3nt: TGTGCCAGCAGTTTACGAAGGCAGGCCTATGGCTACACCTTC
CDR3aa: CASSLRRQAYGYTF

v_gene: TRBV11-3
abundance: NA
j_gene: TRBJ1-3
d_gene: TRBD1
CDR3nt: TGTGCCAGCAGCTCGACAGGGTATACAGGAAACACCATATATTTT
CDR3aa: CASSSTGYTGNTIYF

v_gene: TRBV6-5
abundance: NA
j_gene: TRBJ1-1
d_gene: NA
CDR3nt: TGTGCCAGCAGTTACGGGGACACGGGGACTGAAGCTTTCTTT
CDR3aa: CASSYGDTGTEAFF

v_gene: TRBV11-3
abundance: NA
j_gene: TRBJ2-1
d_gene: TRBD2
CDR3nt: TGTGCCAGCAGATTCGGACTAGCGGGGGGCAATGAGCAGTTCTTC
CDR3aa: CASRFGLAGGNEQFF

v_gene: TRBV18
abundance: NA
j_gene: TRBJ2-3
d_gene: TRBD2
CDR3nt: TGTGCCAGCTCACCATTTTTAGCGGGGAACCGGGAAGGTTACACAGATACGCAGTATTTT
CDR3aa: CASSPFLAGNREGYTDTQYF

v_gene: TRBV5-1
abundance: NA
j_gene: TRBJ1-2
d_gene: NA
CDR3nt: TGCGCCAGCAGCTTGGCCCCAGGATTCTATGGCTACACCTTC
CDR3aa: CASSLAPGFYGYTF

v_gene: TRBV18
abundance: NA
j_gene: TRBJ2-3
d_gene: NA
CDR3nt: TGTGCCAGCTCACCACCGGAGGGGACAGATACGCAGTATTTT
CDR3aa: CASSPPEGTDTQYF

v_gene: TRBV5-4
abundance: NA
j_gene: TRBJ2-1
d_gene: TRBD2
CDR3nt: TGTGCCAGCAGCTTGGAGGCGGGGGGCCACAATGAGCAGTTCTTC
CDR3aa: CASSLEAGGHNEQFF

v_gene: TRBV2
abundance: NA
j_gene: TRBJ2-3
d_gene: NA
CDR3nt: TGTGCCAGCAGTGGGCTCCAACAGACAGATACGCAGTATTTT
CDR3aa: CASSGLQQTDTQYF

v_gene: TRBV19
abundance: few
j_gene: TRBJ2-2
d_gene: NA
CDR3nt: TGTGCCAGTAGTCACAAACAGGGTACCGGGGAGCTGTTTTTT
CDR3aa: CASSHKQGTGELFF

v_gene: TRBV30
abundance: NA
j_gene: TRBJ1-6
d_gene: NA
CDR3nt: TGTGCCTGGACGGTAGGGGGCTATAATTCACCCCTCCACTTT
CDR3aa: CAWTVGGYNSPLHF

v_gene: TRBV25-1
abundance: NA
j_gene: TRBJ1-1
d_gene: NA
CDR3nt: TGTGCCAGCACCAGGGCAGGGTTTATAACTGAAGCTTTCTTT
CDR3aa: CASTRAGFITEAFF

v_gene: TRBV10-3
abundance: NA
j_gene: TRBJ2-1
d_gene: TRBD1
CDR3nt: TGTGCCAACGGACAGGGGGCCTACAATGAGCAGTTCTTC
CDR3aa: CANGQGAYNEQFF

v_gene: TRBV13
abundance: NA
j_gene: TRBJ2-6
d_gene: TRBD1
CDR3nt: TGTGCCAGCAGCTTAAGCGCCGGACAGGGGGCCCCCGTCCTGACTTTC
CDR3aa: CASSLSAGQGAPVLTF

v_gene: TRBV19
abundance: NA
j_gene: TRBJ2-3
d_gene: TRBD2
CDR3nt: TGTGCCAGTAACCGAGCGGGGGGGCTGAGAGATACGCAGTATTTT
CDR3aa: CASNRAGGLRDTQYF

v_gene: TRBV7-9
abundance: NA
j_gene: TRBJ2-3
d_gene: TRBD2
CDR3nt: TGTGCCAGCAGCCCGGGACTAGCGGGGGGACAAAGCACAGATACGCAGTATTTT
CDR3aa: CASSPGLAGGQSTDTQYF

v_gene: TRBV5-5
abundance: once
j_gene: TRBJ1-5
d_gene: NA
CDR3nt: TGTGCCAGCAGCTTGGTGGCCGGGGGGTTGGGCAATCAGCCCCAGCATTTT
CDR3aa: CASSLVAGGLGNQPQHF

v_gene: TRBV7-9
abundance: NA
j_gene: TRBJ1-3
d_gene: NA
CDR3nt: TGTGCCAGCAGCTTATTGGGTGGGGGCGCTACCTCTGGAAACACCATATATTTT
CDR3aa: CASSLLGGGATSGNTIYF

v_gene: TRBV18
abundance: NA
j_gene: TRBJ1-1
d_gene: NA
CDR3nt: TGTGCCAGCTCACCAATCATCCCAGGGGACACTGAAGCTTTCTTT
CDR3aa: CASSPIIPGDTEAFF

v_gene: TRBV6-5
abundance: NA
j_gene: TRBJ1-2
d_gene: NA
CDR3nt: TGTGGAGATTCTAACTATGGCTACACCTTC
CDR3aa: CGDSNYGYTF

v_gene: TRBV5-1
abundance: NA
j_gene: TRBJ1-1
d_gene: NA
CDR3nt: TGCGCCAGCAGCGGAGGGACGGGGAACACTGAAGCTTTCTTT
CDR3aa: CASSGGTGNTEAFF

v_gene: TRBV5-8
abundance: NA
j_gene: TRBJ1-6
d_gene: NA
CDR3nt: TGTGCCAGCAGCTTTGACGGGAAGAAGGGTTCACCCCTCCACTTT
CDR3aa: CASSFDGKKGSPLHF

v_gene: TRBV7-2
abundance: NA
j_gene: TRBJ1-4
d_gene: NA
CDR3nt: TGTGCCAGCAGCTTCTCCGGGGGGGATGAAAAACTGTTTTTT
CDR3aa: CASSFSGGDEKLFF